These 7 T cell receptor beta chains share one sample of origin, sequenced in a study of shared clonotypes between healthy human individuals. TCRdb's copy holds only in-frame clones and misses some; the assay was immunoSEQ multiplex PCR. The table shows more than 400,000 clones, with approximately 94% occurring only once. Input material: naive CD4+ T cells sorted from blood. As for subset: CD45RA+ positively selected. These receptor sequences come from a woman younger than 45 in good health.

The rearrangement uses TRBV25-1 and TRBJ2-1, with D perhaps TRBD2 (5 bases). Deletions cut 1 base from V and 2 bases from J, with 12 bases between. Looked up from germline, CDR1 is MGHDK and CDR2 is SYGVNS. This CDR3 has 16 amino acids. Here the CDR3 reads CASSESSGIAYNEQFF. In DNA form, the CDR3 reads TGTGCCAGCAGTGAATCGTCGGGAATCGCCTACAATGAGCAGTTCTTC.

This sequence joins TRBV5-1 and TRBJ2-2; TRBD1 matches at 9 bases. Germline values: CDR1 SGHRS, CDR2 YFSETQ. The CDR3 is 15 residues long. J gave up 5 bases and V 6 bases, and 8 bases lay outside the gene matches. CDR3 in amino acids: CASNRDRGTTGELFF. DNA of the CDR3: TGCGCCAGCAACCGAGACAGGGGGACGACCGGGGAGCTGTTTTTT.

This rearrangement joins TRBV29-1 to TRBJ1-5, with TRBD1 identical over 8 bases. Trimming took 4 bases from V and 8 from J; bases not matched to a gene: 7. Germline V gives CDR1 SQVTM, CDR2 ANQGSEA. The CDR3 has 13 residues. The CDR3 spells CSVGQGLSEPQHF. The DNA for the CDR3 is TGCAGCGTTGGACAGGGGTTGTCGGAGCCCCAGCATTTT.

The DNA for the CDR3 is TGTGCCAGCAGTGACCGGGCGGGAGTCTCCGAGCAGTACTTC. It encodes CASSDRAGVSEQYF. This chain connects TRBV6-4 to TRBJ2-7, with 7 positions matching TRBD2. The V gene's germline CDR1 is MRHNA and CDR2 SNTAGT. V gave up 2 bases and J gave up 6 bases; unmatched junction bases: 7. The CDR3 is made up of 14 amino acids.

This clone was recorded once. DNA of the CDR3: TGCGCCAGCAGCAGTCTCGGGGAGGTCTATGGCTACACCTTC. Residues: CASSSLGEVYGYTF. The rearrangement links TRBV5-1 to TRBJ1-2; D remains ambiguous. CDR3 length equals 14 residues. Germline CDR1 and CDR2: SGHRS and YFSETQ. The V end lost 4 bases, the J end lost 4 bases, and 14 bases lay between the germline ends.

As regards this clone: The same CDR3 also results from other DNA sequences found in this sample. The chain links TRBV27 to TRBJ1-5; no definite D call. This CDR3 has 12 residues. Looked up from germline, CDR1 is MNHEY and CDR2 is SMNVEV (reference sequence). With 2 bases removed from V and 6 bases from J, the gap between germline ends came to 5 bases. The CDR3 loop is CASSLRGQPQHF. In DNA, the CDR3 is TGTGCCAGCAGTTTACGGGGTCAGCCCCAGCATTTT.

This clone was seen more than once but under ten times. The chain combines TRBV30 with TRBJ1-5; D is possibly TRBD1 (5 bases). The germline CDR1 and CDR2 sequences are GTSNPN and SVGIG (reference sequence). The CDR3 totals 14 residues. Trimming took off 0 bases at V and 2 bases at J, with 8 bases between the two ends. DNA of the CDR3: TGTGCCTGGAGTGTGGGAGGGGGCAATCAGCCCCAGCATTTT. Translated: CAWSVGGGNQPQHF.